This T cell receptor (beta chain) is from a study of shared clonotypes between healthy human individuals (TCRdb year 2020). For context, the study as a whole: The cohort included three men and a couple of women between 18 and 49 years of age. For each donor, three plates each were used for CD4 naive and CD4 memory, two plates were used for CD8 naive, and one plate was used for CD8 memory. To estimate repertoire size and how much clonotype sharing occurs between individuals, the study deeply sequenced the blood TCR repertoires of 4 to 6 healthy adults. To increase sequencing depth and limit assay-specific biases, TCR repertoire library preparation and sequencing were carried out by different laboratories using diverse techniques. Between about 0.94 and 8.9 billion PBMCs per donor were obtained by leukapheresis.

In regard to this clone: The antigen it binds to is not known. Base qualities are not provided; no much larger clone lies one nucleotide away.

What the study reported, not specific to this receptor: Estimated clonotype richness was generally larger for naive than for memory subsets. Compared with non-shared clonotypes, the clonotypes found in all four sorted-subset donors had higher generation probabilities. Incomplete sequencing was indicated by rarefaction of sorted-subset datasets, despite the large sequencing depth. Sampling was limited to blood, and TCR repertoires in tissue likely differ from TCR repertoires in blood. The small number of donors limited the genetic and exposure-history diversity represented. Sharing across a handful of donors was observed for about 4.8% of naive CD4, 3.5% of naive CD8, about 2.5% of memory CD4, and about 0.38% of memory CD8 clonotypes. Pairwise subsampling led to the expectation that sequencing depth would affect the degree of clonotype sharing among donors.

Its CDR3 holds 11 amino acids, cysteine through phenylalanine. Just CDR3 DNA is preserved here, 33 bases in frame from base 1. Trimming at the junction amounts to 1 base on V and 6 bases on J, and the germline ends lie 5 bases apart. Based on the germline V gene, the CDR1 and CDR2 sequences are SGHDT and YYEEEE. Healthy HIV-negative adults with no recently reported acute infections or vaccinations were included as donors. Every donor was a Caucasian adult residing in Nashville, Tennessee, USA. CD4+ T cells were enriched through magnetic negative selection, after which naive cells were positively selected on CD45RA and the remaining negative fraction served as the memory subset. After blood collection by leukapheresis, PBMCs were isolated using Ficoll-Histopaque density gradient centrifugation and then cryopreserved in the vapor phase of liquid nitrogen. Analytical flow cytometry was used to check the purity and quantity of each magnetically sorted T cell population. Each sorted fraction had its genomic DNA isolated and then quantified by UV absorbance on a Nanodrop 2000c.

TCR CDR3 regions were amplified from genomic DNA by multiplex PCR using the deep immunoSEQ assay. For each cell subset, the extracted genomic DNA was distributed evenly across all wells of several immunoSEQ 96-well plates, and each plate served as one replicate. For sorted subsets, approximately 0.2 ug of genomic DNA, equivalent to 25,000 to 35,000 T cell genomes, went into each replicate PCR. The purified libraries were quantified using a Qubit 3.0 fluorometer, sized with a Bioanalyzer 2100, and then quantified again using the KAPA Library Quantification kit. A separate single-read 150-cycle Illumina NextSeq 550 flow cell was used to sequence each immunoSEQ 96-well plate. In the source study's methods: Because the immunoSEQ output held only junctional sequences and lacked quality scores, the filtering could not match the filtering applied to full-length reads. To assign V/J genes and CDR3, sequences were annotated using PyIR, a Python wrapper for IgBLAST v1.9, with IMGT germline references. Reads were filtered out if the reads had weak V/J assignments (E-value above 1e-6), no CDR3, stop codons, out-of-frame junctions, or ambiguous translated residues. A V3J clonotype was defined by an identical inferred V gene, J gene, and CDR3 amino acid sequence. To compute the percentage overlap between repertoires, the number of shared unique clonotypes was divided by the size of the smaller repertoire. RTK rarefaction, the Chao1 estimator, and Recon v2.1 estimates of unobserved clonotypes were used to assess repertoire richness. Generation probabilities for all TCRbeta clonotypes obtained by the gDNA method from a handful of donors were computed using OLGA. The immuneACCESS repertoire file appears here via TCRdb, limited to in-frame rearrangements. These files lack a portion of the clones; in checked studies, under half of the deficit traces to unresolved V genes, and the cause of the others is not known. V and J calls plus clone size are reproduced from that table; the DNA served to infer D and trimming. Across this sample there are roughly 760,000 clones, with about 74% seen only once. The biggest ten clones account for 1.5% to 2% of the sample.

This clonotype was sampled from a woman aged 25 to 45 in good health. The chain was built from TRBV5-6 and TRBJ2-7, with an unclear D gene assignment. The sample was memory CD4+ T cells sorted from blood. The sample's cell subset or site label, decoded: CD45RA-negative fraction. DNA sequence: TGTGCCAGCAGCTTGACGGGCGAGCAGTACTTC. Its product reads: CASSLTGEQYF.